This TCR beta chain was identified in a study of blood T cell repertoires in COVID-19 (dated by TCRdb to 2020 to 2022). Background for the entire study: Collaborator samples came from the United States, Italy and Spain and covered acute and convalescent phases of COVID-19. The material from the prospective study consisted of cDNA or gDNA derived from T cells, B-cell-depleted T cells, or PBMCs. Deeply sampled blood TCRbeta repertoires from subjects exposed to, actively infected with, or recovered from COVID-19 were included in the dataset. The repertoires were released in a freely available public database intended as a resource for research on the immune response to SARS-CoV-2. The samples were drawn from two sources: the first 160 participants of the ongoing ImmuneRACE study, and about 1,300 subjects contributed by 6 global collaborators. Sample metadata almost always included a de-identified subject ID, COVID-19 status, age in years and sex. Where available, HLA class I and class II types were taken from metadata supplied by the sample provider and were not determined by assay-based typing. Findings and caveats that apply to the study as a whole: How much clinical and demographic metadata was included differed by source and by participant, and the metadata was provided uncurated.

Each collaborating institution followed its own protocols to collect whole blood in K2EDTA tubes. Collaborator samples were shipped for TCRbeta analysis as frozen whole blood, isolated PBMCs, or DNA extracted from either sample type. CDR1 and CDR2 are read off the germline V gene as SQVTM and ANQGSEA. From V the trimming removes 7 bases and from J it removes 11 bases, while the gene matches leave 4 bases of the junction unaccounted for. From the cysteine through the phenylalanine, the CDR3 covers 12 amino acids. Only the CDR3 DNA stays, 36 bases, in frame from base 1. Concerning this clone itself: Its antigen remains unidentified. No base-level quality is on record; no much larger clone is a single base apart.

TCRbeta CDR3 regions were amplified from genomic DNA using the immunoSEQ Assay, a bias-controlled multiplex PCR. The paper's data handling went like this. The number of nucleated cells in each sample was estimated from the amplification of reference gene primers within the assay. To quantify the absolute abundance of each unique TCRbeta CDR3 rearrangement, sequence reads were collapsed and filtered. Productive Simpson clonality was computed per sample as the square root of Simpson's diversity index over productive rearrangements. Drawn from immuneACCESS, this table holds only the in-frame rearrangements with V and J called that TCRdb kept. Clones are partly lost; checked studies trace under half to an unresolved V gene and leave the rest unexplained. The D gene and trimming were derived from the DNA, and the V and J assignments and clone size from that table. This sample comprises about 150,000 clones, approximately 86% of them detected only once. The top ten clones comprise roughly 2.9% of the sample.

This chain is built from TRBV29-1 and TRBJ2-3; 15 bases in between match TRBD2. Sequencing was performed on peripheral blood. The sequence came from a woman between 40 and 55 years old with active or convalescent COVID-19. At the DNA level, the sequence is TGCAGCGGGACTAGCGGGAGGGAAATGCAGTATTTT. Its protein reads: CSGTSGREMQYF.